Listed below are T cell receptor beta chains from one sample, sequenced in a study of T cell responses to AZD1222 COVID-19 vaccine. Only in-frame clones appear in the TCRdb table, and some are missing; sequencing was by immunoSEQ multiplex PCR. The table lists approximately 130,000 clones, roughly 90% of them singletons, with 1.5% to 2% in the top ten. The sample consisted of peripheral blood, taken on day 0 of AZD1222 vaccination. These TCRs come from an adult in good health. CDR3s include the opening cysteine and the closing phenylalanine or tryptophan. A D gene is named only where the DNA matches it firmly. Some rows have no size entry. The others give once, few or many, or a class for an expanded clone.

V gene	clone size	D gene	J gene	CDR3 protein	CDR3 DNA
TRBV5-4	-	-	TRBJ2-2	CASSRPAGATGELFF	TGTGCCAGCAGCCGACCGGCGGGTGCAACCGGGGAGCTGTTTTTT
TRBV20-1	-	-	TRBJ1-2	CSAKGLVGYTF	TGCAGTGCTAAAGGGTTGGTTGGCTACACCTTC
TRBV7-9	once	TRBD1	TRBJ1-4	CASSLVQGAAGKLFF	TGTGCCAGCAGCTTAGTTCAGGGGGCTGCGGGGAAACTGTTTTTT
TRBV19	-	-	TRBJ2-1	CASRPYLAAPMDNEQFF	TGTGCCAGTAGGCCCTATCTGGCAGCGCCAATGGACAATGAGCAGTTCTTC
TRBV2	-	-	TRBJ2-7	CASSEFNEQYF	TGTGCCAGCAGTGAATTCAACGAGCAGTACTTC
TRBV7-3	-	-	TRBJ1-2	CASSHQGDGYTF	TGTGCCAGCAGCCACCAGGGTGATGGCTACACCTTC
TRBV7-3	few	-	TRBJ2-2	CASLGQFRGELFF	TGTGCCAGTCTGGGACAATTTAGGGGGGAGCTGTTTTTT
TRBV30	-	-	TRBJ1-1	CAWGLGSSEAFF	TGTGCCTGGGGCCTTGGAAGCTCTGAAGCTTTCTTT
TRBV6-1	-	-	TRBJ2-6	CASSGGYRLGGANVLTF	TGTGCCAGCAGTGGAGGGTATCGCCTGGGAGGGGCCAACGTCCTGACTTTC
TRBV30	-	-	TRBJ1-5	CAWSVVGGNQPQHF	TGTGCCTGGAGTGTGGTAGGGGGTAATCAGCCCCAGCATTTT
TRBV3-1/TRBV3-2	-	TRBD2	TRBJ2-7	CASSPSRLATYEQYF	TGTGCCAGCAGCCCGTCCAGACTAGCGACCTACGAGCAGTACTTC
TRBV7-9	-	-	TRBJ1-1	CASSLAGRDTEAFF	TGTGCCAGCAGCTTAGCGGGACGGGACACTGAAGCTTTCTTT
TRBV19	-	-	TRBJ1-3	CASMEGAGNTIYF	TGTGCCAGTATGGAGGGAGCTGGAAACACCATATATTTT
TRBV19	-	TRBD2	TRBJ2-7	CASSATHLAAFVYEQYF	TGTGCCAGTAGCGCTACCCACCTAGCGGCCTTCGTCTACGAGCAGTACTTC
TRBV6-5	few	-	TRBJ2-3	CASSFRGSTDTQYF	TGTGCCAGCAGCTTTCGGGGGAGCACAGATACGCAGTATTTT
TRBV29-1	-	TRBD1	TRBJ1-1	CSGLTGDTEAFF	TGCAGCGGGTTGACAGGGGACACTGAAGCTTTCTTT
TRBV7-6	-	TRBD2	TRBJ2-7	CASSLGSSGVYEQYF	TGTGCCAGCAGCTTAGGATCTAGCGGGGTCTACGAGCAGTACTTC
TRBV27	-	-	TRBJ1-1	CASRNYRDSYNTEAFF	TGTGCCAGCAGGAACTACCGGGACTCCTACAACACTGAAGCTTTCTTT
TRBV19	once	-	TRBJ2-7	CASINRDASEQYF	TGTGCCAGTATTAACCGGGACGCAAGCGAGCAGTACTTC
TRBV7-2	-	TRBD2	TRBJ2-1	CASSSGLAGDEQFF	TGTGCCAGCAGCTCGGGACTAGCGGGAGATGAGCAGTTCTTC
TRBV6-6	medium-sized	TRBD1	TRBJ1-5	CASRPQDRSNQPQHF	TGTGCCAGCAGGCCCCAGGACAGGAGCAATCAGCCCCAGCATTTT
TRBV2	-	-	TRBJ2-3	CASRESDTQYF	TGTGCCAGCAGGGAGTCAGATACGCAGTATTTT
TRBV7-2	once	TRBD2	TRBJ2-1	CASSKPSSGGPRNEQFF	TGTGCCAGCAGCAAACCTTCCAGCGGGGGGCCCCGCAATGAGCAGTTCTTC
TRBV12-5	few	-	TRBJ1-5	CASGDSFRQPQHF	TGTGCTAGTGGTGACTCCTTCCGTCAGCCCCAGCATTTT
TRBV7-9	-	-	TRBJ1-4	CASSIEGRGDEKLFF	TGTGCCAGCAGCATCGAAGGGAGGGGGGATGAAAAACTGTTTTTT
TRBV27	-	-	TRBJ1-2	CASSSQPSAANRLYGYTF	TGTGCCAGCAGTTCCCAACCCTCCGCCGCAAACCGTCTATATGGCTACACCTTC
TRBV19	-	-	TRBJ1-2	CASSPSGLGYGYTF	TGTGCCAGTAGTCCGTCGGGGCTTGGCTATGGCTACACCTTC
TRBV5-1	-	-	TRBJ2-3	CASSRTIDSMDTQYF	TGCGCCAGCAGCCGGACTATCGATTCTATGGATACGCAGTATTTT
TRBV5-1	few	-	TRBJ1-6	CASSLGSGFNSPLHF	TGCGCCAGCAGCTTAGGAAGCGGTTTTAATTCACCCCTCCACTTT
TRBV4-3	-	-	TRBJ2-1	CASSPGREHEQFF	TGCGCCAGCAGCCCAGGGCGAGAACATGAGCAGTTCTTC
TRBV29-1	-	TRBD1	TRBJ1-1	CSVEQGAGNTEAFF	TGCAGCGTTGAGCAGGGGGCGGGGAACACTGAAGCTTTCTTT
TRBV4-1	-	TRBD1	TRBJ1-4	CASRQTRGEKLFF	TGCGCCAGCAGGCAAACCAGGGGGGAAAAACTGTTTTTT
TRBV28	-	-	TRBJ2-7	CASSHSYEQYF	TGTGCCAGCAGTCATTCCTACGAGCAGTACTTC
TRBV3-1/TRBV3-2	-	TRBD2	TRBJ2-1	CASSRGLAGGNEQFF	TGTGCCAGCAGCCGGGGGCTAGCGGGAGGTAATGAGCAGTTCTTC
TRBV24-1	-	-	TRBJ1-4	CATSDSVGNEKLFF	TGTGCCACCAGTGATTCGGTCGGAAATGAAAAACTGTTTTTT
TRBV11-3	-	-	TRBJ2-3	CASSLGGGTTDTQYF	TGTGCCAGCAGCTTAGGAGGGGGGACAACAGATACGCAGTATTTT
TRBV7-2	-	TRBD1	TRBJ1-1	CASSPRDRSRAFF	TGTGCCAGCAGCCCCCGGGACAGGAGTCGCGCTTTCTTT
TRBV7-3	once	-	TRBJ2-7	CASSSQGNYEQYF	TGTGCCAGCAGCTCGCAGGGGAACTACGAGCAGTACTTC
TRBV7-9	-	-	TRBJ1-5	CASSFGSFREGSNQPQHF	TGTGCCAGCAGCTTCGGCTCCTTCAGGGAGGGGAGCAATCAGCCCCAGCATTTT
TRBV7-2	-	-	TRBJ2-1	CASSFGDLLEQFF	TGTGCCAGCAGCTTTGGGGACCTTCTTGAGCAGTTCTTC
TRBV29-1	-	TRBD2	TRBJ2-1	CSVPRGGIRNEQFF	TGCAGCGTTCCGCGGGGGGGCATTAGGAATGAGCAGTTCTTC
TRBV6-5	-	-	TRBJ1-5	CASSYSSGQPQHF	TGTGCCAGCAGTTACTCGTCGGGACAGCCCCAGCATTTT
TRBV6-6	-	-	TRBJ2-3	CASSYTSATMNTQYF	TGTGCCAGCAGTTACACCTCGGCCACTATGAATACGCAGTATTTT
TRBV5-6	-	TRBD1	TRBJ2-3	CASSFGTGANTQYF	TGTGCCAGCAGCTTCGGGACAGGGGCGAATACGCAGTATTTT
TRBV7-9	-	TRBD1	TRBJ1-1	CASSDRQGPNTEAFF	TGTGCCAGCAGCGATCGACAGGGCCCGAACACTGAAGCTTTCTTT
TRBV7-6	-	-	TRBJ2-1	CASSLDWASNEQFF	TGTGCCAGCAGCTTAGATTGGGCCAGCAATGAGCAGTTCTTC
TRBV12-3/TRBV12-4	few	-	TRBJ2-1	CASSPLREQFF	TGTGCCAGCAGCCCACTTCGTGAGCAGTTCTTC
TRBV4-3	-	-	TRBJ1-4	CASSQEGRDTEKLFF	TGCGCCAGCAGCCAAGAAGGCAGGGACACCGAAAAACTGTTTTTT
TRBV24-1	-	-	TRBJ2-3	CATSDQLQSSTDTQYF	TGTGCCACCAGTGACCAACTACAGTCTAGCACAGATACGCAGTATTTT
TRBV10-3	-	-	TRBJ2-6	CAISESQAGSGANVLTF	TGTGCCATCAGTGAGTCCCAGGCTGGCTCTGGGGCCAACGTCCTGACTTTC
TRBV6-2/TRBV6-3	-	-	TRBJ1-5	CASSYTGTTRHQHF	TGTGCCAGCAGTTACACCGGGACAACACGACATCAGCATTTT
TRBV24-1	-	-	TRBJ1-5	CATSRGSNQPQHF	TGTGCCACCTCTAGGGGTAGCAATCAGCCCCAGCATTTT
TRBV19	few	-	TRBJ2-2	CASSIVRRATGELFF	TGTGCCAGTAGTATAGTTCGGAGGGCCACCGGGGAGCTGTTTTTT
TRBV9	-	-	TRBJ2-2	CASNPGQDTGELFF	TGTGCCAGCAATCCGGGGCAGGACACCGGGGAGCTGTTTTTT